This T cell receptor beta chain was profiled in a study of T-cell reconstitution after alpha-beta-depleted transplantation in children. Study conclusions and caveats: T-cell counts and diversity at one year following transplant were attributed mainly to newly produced T cells.

The V gene's germline CDR1 is ENHRY and CDR2 SYGVKD. The trim removed 3 bases at V and 0 bases at J, leaving 29 bases unmatched. CDR3 size: 24 residues. Unique molecular identifiers were used in preparing the TCRbeta library. TCRdb itself ran the PCR reads through MiXCR, one entry per CDR3 protein. The sample consists of over 150,000 distinct CDR3 sequences, under 8.5% of them appearing once. This clonotype appeared many times. The antigen is undetermined. The sequencing here drew on PBMCs, taken before TCRalphabeta/CD19-depleted stem cell transplant. V gene TRBV10-3 combines with J gene TRBJ2-7; 10 positions match TRBD2. The TCR sequence derives from a boy aged 2 to 9 with acute lymphoblastic leukemia, due to receive a stem cell transplant. The CDR3 DNA reads TGTGCCATCAGTGAACGGGCTAGCGGGAGTCGGGTACGACGACCACAAAACAGCTCCTACGAGCAGTACTTC. This codes for CAISERASGSRVRRPQNSSYEQYF.